The clone carrying this T cell receptor beta chain was picked up many times. What it binds is unknown. Germline V gene lookup returns CDR1 LNHNV and CDR2 YYDKDF (reference sequence). Trimming took 8 bases from V and 3 from J; bases not matched to a gene: 10. This CDR3 comprises 14 residues. Generation of TCR beta libraries employed quantitative 5'-RACE incorporating molecular barcodes. TCRdb redid the calling of the 5' RACE reads with MiXCR, one entry per CDR3 protein. The repertoire holds 90,000 to 100,000 distinct CDR3 sequences, with roughly 8.3% as singletons. These data come from a study of CD8 T cells in ankylosing spondylitis. Broader study findings: There were earlier reports of some motif variants in reactive arthritis synovial fluid and blood. A TCR beta motif of roughly 8 highly homologous variants appeared characteristic of ankylosing spondylitis blood.

The rearrangement links TRBV15 to TRBJ2-7, with TRBD2 identical over 7 bases. The sequencing input was blood, either unsorted or a sorted T cell fraction (not recorded which). The TCR originated in a male donor with ankylosing spondylitis or in good health (not recorded which). The CDR3 reads CATEWLAENYEQYF. CDR3 nucleotide sequence: TGTGCCACCGAGTGGCTAGCGGAGAACTACGAGCAGTACTTC.